This T cell receptor (beta chain) originates from a study of cytomegalovirus exposure and HLA in healthy donors. General study findings and limits: According to reports, the classifier identified cytomegalovirus status with high specificity and sensitivity. In vitro assays verified that a few CMV-associated chains recognized CMV antigens specifically.

A word on this clone: Its antigen is as yet unknown.

Germline V gives CDR1 SNHLY, CDR2 FYNNEI. There are 18 residues in the CDR3. V trimming: 6 bases; J trimming: 0 bases; junction bases outside the gene matches: 6. The protocol was immunoSEQ multiplex PCR, while the TCRdb copy is restricted to in-frame clones and leaves out a portion. The sample includes 100,000 to 150,000 clones, roughly 90% of them seen just once. This chain connects TRBV2 to TRBJ2-1; TRBD2 matches at 15 bases. The receptor was isolated from a man aged 30-40 years in good health and CMV-seronegative. The sequencing input was PBMCs. DNA of the CDR3: TGTGCCAGCAGCGCCGGGACTAGCGGGGGGAGCTCCTACAATGAGCAGTTCTTC. As protein: CASSAGTSGGSSYNEQFF.